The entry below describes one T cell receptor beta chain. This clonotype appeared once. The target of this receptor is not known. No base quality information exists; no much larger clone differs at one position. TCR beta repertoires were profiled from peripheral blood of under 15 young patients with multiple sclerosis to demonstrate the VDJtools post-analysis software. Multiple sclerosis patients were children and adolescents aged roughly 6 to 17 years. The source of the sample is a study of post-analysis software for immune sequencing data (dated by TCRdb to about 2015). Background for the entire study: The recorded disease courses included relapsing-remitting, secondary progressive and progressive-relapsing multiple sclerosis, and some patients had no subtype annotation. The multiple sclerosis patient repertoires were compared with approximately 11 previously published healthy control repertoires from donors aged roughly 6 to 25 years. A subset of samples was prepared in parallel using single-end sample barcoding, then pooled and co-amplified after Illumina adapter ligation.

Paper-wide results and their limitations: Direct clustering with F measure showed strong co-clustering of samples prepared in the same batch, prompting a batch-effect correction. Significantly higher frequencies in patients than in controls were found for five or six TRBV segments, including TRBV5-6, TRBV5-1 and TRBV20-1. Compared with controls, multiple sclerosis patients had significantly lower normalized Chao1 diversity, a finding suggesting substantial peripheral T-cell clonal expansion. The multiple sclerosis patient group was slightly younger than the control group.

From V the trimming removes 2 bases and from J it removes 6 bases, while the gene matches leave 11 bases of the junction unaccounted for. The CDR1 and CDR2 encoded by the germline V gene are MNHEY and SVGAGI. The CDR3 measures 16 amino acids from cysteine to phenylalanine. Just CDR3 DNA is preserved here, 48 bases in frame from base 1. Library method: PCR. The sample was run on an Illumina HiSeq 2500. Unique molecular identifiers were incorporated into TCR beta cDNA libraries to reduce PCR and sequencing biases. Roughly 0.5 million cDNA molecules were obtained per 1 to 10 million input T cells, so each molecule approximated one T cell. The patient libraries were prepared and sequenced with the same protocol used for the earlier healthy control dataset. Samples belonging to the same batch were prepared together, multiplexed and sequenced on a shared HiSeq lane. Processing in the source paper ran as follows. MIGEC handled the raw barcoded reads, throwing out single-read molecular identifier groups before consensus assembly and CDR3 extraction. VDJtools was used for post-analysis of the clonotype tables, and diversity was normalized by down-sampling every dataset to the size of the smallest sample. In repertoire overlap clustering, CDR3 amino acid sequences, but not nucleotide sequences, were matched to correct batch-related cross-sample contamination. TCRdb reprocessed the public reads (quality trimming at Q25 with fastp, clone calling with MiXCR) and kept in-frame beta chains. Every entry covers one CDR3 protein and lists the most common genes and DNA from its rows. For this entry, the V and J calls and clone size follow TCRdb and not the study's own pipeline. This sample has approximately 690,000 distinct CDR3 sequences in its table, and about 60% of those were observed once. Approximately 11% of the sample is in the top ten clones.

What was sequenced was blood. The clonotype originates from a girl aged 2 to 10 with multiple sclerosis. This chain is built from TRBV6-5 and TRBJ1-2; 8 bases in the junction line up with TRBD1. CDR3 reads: CASSYRSRTGNNGYTF. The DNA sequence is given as TGTGCCAGCAGTTACCGATCCCGGACAGGGAACAATGGCTACACCTTC.